Each of the 9 T cell receptor beta chains below was sequenced from the same sample in a study of T cells after yellow fever vaccination. One entry per CDR3 protein, called by TCRdb with MiXCR from the 5' RACE reads. Seen here are 150,000 to 200,000 distinct CDR3 sequences, 11% observed once, and the top ten hold 30% to 45%. The source was CD8+ T cells sorted from PBMCs, collected 15 days after the yellow fever booster vaccination. These TCRs come from a man aged 18 to 29 who received the YFV17D yellow fever vaccine.

V and J are TRBV5-1 and TRBJ2-5; TRBD1 matches at 7 bases. CDR3 size: 16 residues. Germline values: CDR1 SGHRS, CDR2 YFSETQ. V was pared by 2 bases and J by 2 bases, with 9 bases of the junction left unmatched. The chain's CDR3 is CASSFSGTERQETQYF. CDR3 nucleotide sequence: TGCGCCAGCAGCTTTTCCGGGACAGAACGTCAAGAGACCCAGTACTTC.

In this sample, this clonotype turned up a few times. This chain uses TRBV11-2 with TRBJ2-1; 8 bases line up with TRBD2. With 1 base clipped from V and 7 bases from J, the junction kept 3 bases outside the gene matches. The germline V gene encodes CDR1 SGHAT and CDR2 FQNNGV. This CDR3 has 14 amino acids. This chain's CDR3 is CASSLAGGVNEQFF. CDR3 DNA sequence: TGTGCCAGCAGCTTAGCCGGGGGGGTAAATGAGCAGTTCTTC.

A few counts support this clonotype. The chain recombines TRBV5-1 with TRBJ1-2; D not certain. The CDR3 loop spans 14 amino acids. Germline assignment: CDR1 SGHRS and CDR2 YFSETQ. Trimming took off 0 bases at V and 0 bases at J, with 6 bases between the two ends. CDR3 DNA sequence: TGCGCCAGCAGCTTGGTGGAGACTAACTATGGCTACACCTTC. It is translated as CASSLVETNYGYTF.

This clonotype has a handful of counts. The chain is built from TRBV5-1 and TRBJ1-1, with D tentatively TRBD1 (5 bases). This CDR3 region has 13 residues. CDR1 and CDR2 from the germline V gene are SGHRS and YFSETQ. V dropped 4 bases and J dropped 1 base, with 8 bases sitting between them. The CDR3, as DNA: TGCGCCAGCAGCAGGGGCGAGAACACTGAAGCTTTCTTT. Translated, it gives CASSRGENTEAFF.

This clonotype was seen a handful of times. This chain connects TRBV6-1 to TRBJ1-3, with TRBD1 as a possible D gene (6 bases). This CDR3 is built from 16 residues. V lost 2 bases and J lost 0, with 11 bases in between. From germline, CDR1 is MNHNS and CDR2 SASEGT. In nucleotides, the CDR3 is TGTGCCAGCAGTGAACCGGGGGCCAGCTCTGGAAACACCATATATTTT. This gives the protein CASSEPGASSGNTIYF.

The table lists this clonotype with a few counts. This sequence joins TRBV7-3 and TRBJ1-6, with 7 bases aligning to TRBD1. The germline V gene has CDR1 SGHTA and CDR2 FQGTGA. V was clipped by 5 bases and J by 5 bases; unmatched bases: 6. The CDR3 has 15 amino acids. CDR3 amino acids: CASSLRQGNNSPLHF. The CDR3 DNA sequence: TGTGCCAGCAGCCTCAGACAGGGAAATAATTCACCCCTCCACTTT. The full variable domain, in which reference TRBV7-3 and TRBJ1-6 provide the parts outside the CDR3, is GAGVSQTPSNKVTEKGKYVELRCDPISGHTALYWYRQSLGQGPEFLIYFQGTGAADDSGLPNDRFFAVRPEGSVSTLKIQRTERGDSAVYLCASSLRQGNNSPLHFGNGTRLTVT.

This clonotype was seen a few times. This rearrangement joins TRBV12-3 or TRBV12-4 to TRBJ1-1; 8 bases map to TRBD1. The CDR3 totals 15 residues. Losses at the gene ends were 6 bases for V and 3 bases for J; bases not matched to a gene: 9. The CDR3 DNA follows: TGTGCCAGCAGACCTGGCAGGGGGCGAGACACTGAAGCTTTCTTT. It yields the protein CASRPGRGRDTEAFF.

This clonotype was detected ten times or more. The rearrangement joins TRBV20-1 to TRBJ2-5; D is undetermined. V shed 3 bases and J shed 1 base, with 15 bases lying between them. Germline assignment: CDR1 DFQATT and CDR2 SNEGSKA (reference sequence). The CDR3 runs to 15 residues. The CDR3 sequence is CSASGGIKSQETQYF. The DNA of the CDR3 is TGCAGTGCTAGTGGTGGGATTAAATCCCAAGAGACCCAGTACTTC.

This clonotype was observed a handful of times. The gene calls are TRBV20-1 and TRBJ1-4, with 9 bases that match TRBD1. Germline V gene lookup returns CDR1 DFQATT and CDR2 SNEGSKA (reference sequence). The CDR3 consists of 15 residues. The junction had 10 bases not matched to a gene; V was cut back by 2 bases and J by 9 bases. The CDR3 loop reads CSARPHRGTGQKLFF. CDR3 DNA sequence: TGCAGTGCTAGACCTCACCGTGGGACAGGGCAAAAACTGTTTTTT.